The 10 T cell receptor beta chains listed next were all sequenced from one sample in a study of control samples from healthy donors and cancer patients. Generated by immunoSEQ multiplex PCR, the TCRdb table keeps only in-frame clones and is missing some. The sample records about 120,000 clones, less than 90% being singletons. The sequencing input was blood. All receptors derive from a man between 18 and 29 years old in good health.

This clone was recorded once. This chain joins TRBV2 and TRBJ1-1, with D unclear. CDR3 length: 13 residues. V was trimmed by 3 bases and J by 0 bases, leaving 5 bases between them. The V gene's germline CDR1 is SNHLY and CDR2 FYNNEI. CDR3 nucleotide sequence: TGTGCCAGCAGTGACAGCTTGAACACTGAAGCTTTCTTT. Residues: CASSDSLNTEAFF.

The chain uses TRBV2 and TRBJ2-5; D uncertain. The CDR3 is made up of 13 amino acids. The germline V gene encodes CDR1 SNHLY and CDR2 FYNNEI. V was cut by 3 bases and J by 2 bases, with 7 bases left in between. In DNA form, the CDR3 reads TGTGCCAGCAGTGACACAGCTCAAGAGACCCAGTACTTC. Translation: CASSDTAQETQYF.

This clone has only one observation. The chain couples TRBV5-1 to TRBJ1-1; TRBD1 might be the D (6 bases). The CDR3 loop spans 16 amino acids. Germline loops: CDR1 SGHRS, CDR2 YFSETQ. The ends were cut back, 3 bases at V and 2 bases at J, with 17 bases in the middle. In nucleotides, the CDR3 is TGCGCCAGCAGCTGGCACCGGGACAACATAAACACTGAAGCTTTCTTT. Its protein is CASSWHRDNINTEAFF.

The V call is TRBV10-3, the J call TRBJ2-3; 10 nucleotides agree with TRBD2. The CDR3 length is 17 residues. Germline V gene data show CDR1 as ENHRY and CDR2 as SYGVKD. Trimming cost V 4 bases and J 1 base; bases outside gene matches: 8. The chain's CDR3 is CAISGSGRARGTDTQYF. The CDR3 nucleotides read TGTGCCATCAGTGGAAGCGGGAGGGCCCGCGGCACAGATACGCAGTATTTT.

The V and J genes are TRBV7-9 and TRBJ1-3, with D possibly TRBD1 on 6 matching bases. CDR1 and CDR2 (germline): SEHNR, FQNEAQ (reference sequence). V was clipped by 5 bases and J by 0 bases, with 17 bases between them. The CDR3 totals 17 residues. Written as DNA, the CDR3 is TGTGCCAGCAGCCCAATAGGACAGTCGCGCTCTGGAAACACCATATATTTT. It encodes CASSPIGQSRSGNTIYF.

The CDR3 sequence is CATASRAGGLDTQYF. The CDR3 nucleotides read TGTGCCACCGCCTCGAGAGCGGGAGGGCTGGATACGCAGTATTTT. This chain joins TRBV25-1 and TRBJ2-3; the match to TRBD2 covers 10 bases. V lost 10 bases to trimming and J lost 6 bases; unmatched junction nucleotides: 13. Germline V lookup: CDR1 MGHDK, CDR2 SYGVNS. The CDR3 consists of 15 residues.

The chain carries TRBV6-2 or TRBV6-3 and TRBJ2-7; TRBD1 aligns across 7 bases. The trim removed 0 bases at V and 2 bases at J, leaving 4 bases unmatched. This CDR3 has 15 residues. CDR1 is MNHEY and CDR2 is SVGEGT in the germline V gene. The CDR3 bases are TGTGCCAGCAGTTACTCGGGGCAGGGGGCCTACGAGCAGTACTTC. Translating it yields CASSYSGQGAYEQYF.

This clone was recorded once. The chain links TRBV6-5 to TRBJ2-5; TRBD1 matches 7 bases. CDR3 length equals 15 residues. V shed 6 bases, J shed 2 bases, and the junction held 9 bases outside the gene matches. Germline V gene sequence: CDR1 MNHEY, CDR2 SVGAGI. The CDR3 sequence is CASSSGQTSQETQYF. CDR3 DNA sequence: TGTGCCAGCAGCTCGGGACAGACTTCACAAGAGACCCAGTACTTC.

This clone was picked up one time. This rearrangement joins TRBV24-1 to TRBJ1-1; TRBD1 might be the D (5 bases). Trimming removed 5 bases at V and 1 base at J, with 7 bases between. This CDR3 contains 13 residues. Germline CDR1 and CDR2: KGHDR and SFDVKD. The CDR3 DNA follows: TGTGCCACCAGTGTCCAGGGGAACACTGAAGCTTTCTTT. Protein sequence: CATSVQGNTEAFF.

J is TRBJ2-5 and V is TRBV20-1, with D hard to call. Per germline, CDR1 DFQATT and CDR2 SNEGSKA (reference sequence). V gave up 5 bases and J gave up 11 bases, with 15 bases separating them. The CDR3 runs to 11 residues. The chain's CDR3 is CSAGPVDFQYF. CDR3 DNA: TGCAGTGCTGGCCCCGTGGATTTTCAGTACTTC.